The 28 T cell receptor beta chains presented below share a single source sample, sequenced in a study of human T cells and chemical hapten exposure. The time point is: patch test 1, 2 weeks after DPC sensitization. The treatment was: therapeutic diphenylcyclopropenone sensitization with weekly scalp DPC. TCRdb re-analysed the RACE reads in MiXCR, keeping a single row per CDR3 protein. The table records approximately 400,000 distinct CDR3 sequences, nearly 5% of them present only once. The sequencing here drew on whole blood, taken in connection with sensitization to the hapten diphenylcyclopropenone (DPC). These receptors originate from a woman aged 45-59 years with alopecia areata. Some clones in this sample may be carry-over from other donors' samples.

This clonotype was seen many times. This rearrangement joins TRBV7-8 to TRBJ1-2; the D is unclear. CDR1 and CDR2 from the germline V gene are SGHVS and FQNEAQ. The V end was cut by 4 bases, the J end by 8 bases, with 8 bases between. CDR3 length: 11 amino acids. DNA for the CDR3: TGTGCCAGCAGCTCGTCCGGCGGCTACACCTTC. The encoded protein is CASSSSGGYTF.

This clonotype was observed at least ten times. V usage is TRBV29-1 and J usage is TRBJ2-3; no clear D. The ends were cut back, 6 bases at V and 1 base at J, with 14 bases in the middle. The CDR3 has 14 residues. Germline-derived CDR1 and CDR2 are SQVTM and ANQGSEA. The DNA for the CDR3 is TGCAGCGTGGATGAAGGCGTGGGCACAGATACGCAGTATTTT. Amino acid sequence: CSVDEGVGTDTQYF.

The V gene is TRBV7-2, the J gene TRBJ2-6; D is unclear. The CDR3 consists of 16 residues. The V and J ends lost 3 bases and 2 bases respectively, with 11 bases between them. CDR1 and CDR2 from the germline V gene are SGHTA and FQGNSA. The CDR3 nucleotides are TGTGCCAGCAGCTTGAGGACGGCAACTGGGGCCAACGTCCTGACTTTC. This codes for CASSLRTATGANVLTF.

This clonotype occurred a few times. The chain joins TRBV12-5 to TRBJ2-1; D perhaps matches TRBD1 (5 bases). The CDR3 contains 12 residues. Per the germline V gene, CDR1 is LGHNT and CDR2 is FRNRAP. V was trimmed by 6 bases and J by 8 bases, leaving 11 bases between them. CDR3 sequence: CASGAGIHEQFF. The CDR3 DNA is TGTGCTAGTGGCGCAGGGATTCATGAGCAGTTCTTC.

This chain links TRBV12-3 or TRBV12-4 with TRBJ2-1, with D perhaps matching TRBD2 (6 bases). This CDR3 is 17 amino acids long. Trimming removed 6 bases from V and 7 bases from J, with 25 bases in between. CDR3 in amino acids: CASRLRLGSLGKNEQFF. Written as DNA, the CDR3 is TGTGCCAGCAGATTAAGACTAGGCTCCCTCGGCAAGAATGAGCAGTTCTTC.

This clonotype appeared a single time. A read error may explain this, as a much larger clone is one base away. This chain joins TRBV12-3 or TRBV12-4 and TRBJ1-1, with D possibly matching TRBD1 (5 bases). The CDR3 is 14 amino acids. The ends were cut back, 9 bases at V and 0 bases at J, with 14 bases in the middle. The chain's CDR3 is CARLLGLMNTEAFF. DNA for the CDR3: TGTGCCAGACTATTGGGACTGATGAACACTGAAGCTTTCTTT.

This clonotype appeared a few times. This chain connects TRBV28 to TRBJ2-7; TRBD1 might be the D (5 bases). The germline V gene encodes CDR1 MDHEN and CDR2 SYDVKM. V was shortened by 3 bases and J by 3 bases, with 9 bases between the two germline ends. This CDR3 contains 13 residues. DNA of the CDR3: TGTGCCAGCAGTTTCTTAGGGGACTACGAGCAGTACTTC. It translates to CASSFLGDYEQYF.

This clonotype turned up a few times. The V gene is TRBV7-9, the J gene TRBJ2-5, with 8 bases that match TRBD2. The ends lost 4 bases at V and 5 bases at J; junction bases unmatched: 6. The germline CDR1 and CDR2 sequences are SEHNR and FQNEAQ (reference sequence). The CDR3 spans 14 residues. The CDR3 DNA sequence: TGTGCCAGCAGCTCGTGGACTAGCTTGGAGACCCAGTACTTC. Protein product: CASSSWTSLETQYF.

This clonotype was picked up a small number of times. This sequence joins TRBV4-1 and TRBJ1-1; D possibly corresponds to TRBD1 (5 bases). The CDR3 totals 14 residues. CDR1 MGHRA and CDR2 YSYEKL come from the germline V gene. The V end was cut by 10 bases, the J end by 2 bases, with 17 bases between. The CDR3 sequence: CATGGSGGNTEAFF. The DNA of the CDR3 is TGCGCCACTGGGGGTTCCGGAGGAAACACTGAAGCTTTCTTT.

The chain carries TRBV6-2 or TRBV6-3 and TRBJ2-7, with 10 bases identical to TRBD2. CDR3 length: 15 residues. Germline loops: CDR1 MNHEY, CDR2 SVGEGT. The J segment lost 2 bases and the V segment lost 7 bases, leaving 8 bases of the junction unmatched. For the CDR3, the DNA is TGTGCCAGCAAAGAGAGCGGGAGGGGAACCTACGAGCAGTACTTC. It yields the protein CASKESGRGTYEQYF.

This rearrangement joins TRBV20-1 to TRBJ2-7, with TRBD2 identical over 9 bases. CDR1 and CDR2 from the germline V gene are DFQATT and SNEGSKA (reference sequence). This CDR3 spans 15 amino acids. Losses at the gene ends were 6 bases for V and 0 bases for J; bases not matched to a gene: 9. CDR3 nucleotide sequence: TGCAGTGCCCCATCATCGACTAGCGGCTCCTACGAGCAGTACTTC. This sequence encodes CSAPSSTSGSYEQYF.

The genes are TRBV6-2 or TRBV6-3 and TRBJ2-2, with TRBD1 matching over 10 bases. With 8 bases clipped from V and 4 bases from J, the junction kept 7 bases outside the gene matches. Germline assignment: CDR1 MNHEY and CDR2 SVGEGT. The CDR3 has 15 amino acids. DNA of the CDR3: TGTGCCAGCTTCTCCGGACAGGGGGGCACCGGGGAGCTGTTTTTT. This sequence encodes CASFSGQGGTGELFF.

This clonotype was detected ten times or more. The rearrangement links TRBV9 to TRBJ2-1; 8 bases fit TRBD2. Germline CDR1 reads SGDLS; CDR2 reads YYNGEE. CDR3 length: 13 residues. With V trimmed by 0 bases and J by 10 bases, 3 bases remained unmatched. Written as DNA, the CDR3 is TGTGCCAGCAGCGTAGAGGAGCGGGAGGAGCAGTTCTTC. This sequence encodes CASSVEEREEQFF.

As concerns this clonotype: A much larger clone differs by one base, so this may be a read error. The genes are TRBV6-6 and TRBJ2-7, with 12 positions matching TRBD2. Germline loops: CDR1 MNHNY, CDR2 SVGAGI (reference sequence). The CDR3 runs 15 residues. The DNA of the CDR3 is TGTGCCAGCAGCCCTACCCGACTAGCGGGAGACGAGCAGTGCTTC. Protein: CASSPTRLAGDEQCF.

This clonotype was seen repeatedly, ten times or more. The chain employs TRBV5-6 and TRBJ1-5; D unclear. This CDR3 is 13 amino acids long. The V gene lost 4 bases and the J gene lost 3 bases, with 8 bases spanning the gap. Germline V gene data show CDR1 as SGHDT and CDR2 as YYEEEE. The CDR3 DNA is TGTGCCAGCAGCCCGACCCCCAATCAGCCCCAGCATTTT. Translating it yields CASSPTPNQPQHF. Supplemented by reference TRBV5-6 and TRBJ1-5, the full variable domain reads DAGVTQSPTHLIKTRGQQVTLRCSPKSGHDTVSWYQQALGQGPQFIFQYYEEEERQRGNFPDRFSGHQFPNYSSELNVNALLLGDSALYLCASSPTPNQPQHFGDGTRLSIL.

This clonotype showed up many times. J is TRBJ1-4 and V is TRBV12-3 or TRBV12-4, with D unclear. This CDR3 region has 14 residues. The V gene lost 3 bases and the J gene lost 7 bases, with 12 bases spanning the gap. As DNA, the CDR3 is TGTGCCAGCAGTTTTCAGGTGCCCGGTGAAAAACTGTTTTTT. Translation gives CASSFQVPGEKLFF.

In this sample, this clonotype turned up a few times. The chain links TRBV18 to TRBJ1-1; the match to TRBD1 covers 10 bases. The germline V gene encodes CDR1 KGHSH and CDR2 LQKENI. J gave up 10 bases and V 3 bases, and 5 bases lay outside the gene matches. The CDR3 spans 13 residues. CDR3 in amino acids: CASSPGTGVGAFF. The CDR3 nucleotides read TGTGCCAGCTCACCGGGGACAGGGGTAGGAGCTTTCTTT.

The chain couples TRBV7-2 to TRBJ1-5; possibly TRBD1 for D (6 bases). The CDR3 totals 15 residues. Trimming left V 1 base short and J 8 bases short, with 15 bases between. Germline assignment: CDR1 SGHTA and CDR2 FQGNSA. Written as DNA, the CDR3 is TGTGCCAGCAGCTTAGACGGACAGCGGGGTGAGCCCCAGCATTTT. Its protein is CASSLDGQRGEPQHF.

The V and J genes are TRBV28 and TRBJ2-7; D may match TRBD1 or TRBD2 (6 bases each). CDR1 is MDHEN, CDR2 SYDVKM, per germline. The V end was cut by 5 bases, the J end by 0 bases, with 14 bases between. This CDR3 is built from 15 residues. The CDR3 DNA follows: TGTGCCAGCAGTGCCCACGGGGGCAGCTCCTACGAGCAGTACTTC. Translation gives CASSAHGGSSYEQYF.

This clonotype was observed a few times. V usage is TRBV9 and J usage is TRBJ1-4; D remains ambiguous. The CDR3 covers 14 residues. The ends were cut back, 0 bases at V and 4 bases at J, with 7 bases in the middle. CDR1 and CDR2 (germline): SGDLS, YYNGEE. This chain's CDR3 is CASSVGNRNEKLFF. CDR3 nucleotide sequence: TGTGCCAGCAGCGTAGGTAACCGTAATGAAAAACTGTTTTTT.

This clonotype was counted ten times or more. The chain is built from TRBV29-1 and TRBJ2-7, with a tentative D call TRBD2 (6 bases). V was shortened by 7 bases and J by 2 bases, with 9 bases between the two germline ends. The CDR3 runs 11 residues. Germline CDR1 reads SQVTM; CDR2 reads ANQGSEA. The CDR3: CSGGGAYEQYF. The CDR3 DNA reads as TGCAGCGGGGGCGGGGCCTACGAGCAGTACTTC.

A few counts support this clonotype. The rearrangement joins TRBV19 to TRBJ1-3, with 7 bases lining up with TRBD1. Germline CDR1 is LNHDA and CDR2 is SQIVND (reference sequence). J was trimmed by 4 bases and V by 6 bases; bases with no gene match: 12. This CDR3 is 16 amino acids long. In nucleotides, the CDR3 is TGTGCCAGTAGGCCAGGGGGGCGCCACTCAGGAAACACCATATATTTT. Residues: CASRPGGRHSGNTIYF.

This clonotype was picked up many times. The chain couples TRBV5-1 to TRBJ1-5; 7 bases agree with TRBD1. Germline CDR1 is SGHRS and CDR2 is YFSETQ. This CDR3 has 14 amino acids. Trimming cost V 2 bases and J 7 bases; bases outside gene matches: 6. The CDR3 reads CASSFEGAGQPQHF. CDR3 nucleotides: TGCGCCAGCAGCTTTGAGGGGGCAGGGCAGCCCCAGCATTTT. Supplemented by reference TRBV5-1 and TRBJ1-5, the full variable domain reads KAGVTQTPRYLIKTRGQQVTLSCSPISGHRSVSWYQQTPGQGLQFLFEYFSETQRNKGNFPGRFSGRQFSNSRSEMNVSTLELGDSALYLCASSFEGAGQPQHFGDGTRLSIL.

This clonotype was observed a handful of times. V and J are TRBV4-3 and TRBJ1-1; TRBD1 might be the D (6 bases). This CDR3 has 14 amino acids. V was pared by 0 bases and J by 7 bases, with 12 bases between. Germline V gene lookup returns CDR1 LGHNA and CDR2 YSLEER. This chain's CDR3 is CASSQENQGFEAFF. In DNA, the CDR3 is TGCGCCAGCAGCCAAGAAAATCAGGGGTTTGAAGCTTTCTTT.

The V call is TRBV20-1, the J call TRBJ2-7, with 7 bases matching TRBD1. The V and J ends lost 0 bases and 1 base, in that order; junction bases with no gene match: 3. This CDR3 is built from 14 residues. Germline V CDR1 and CDR2: DFQATT, SNEGSKA (reference sequence). The CDR3: CSARDQGQSYEQYF. DNA of the CDR3: TGCAGTGCTAGAGATCAGGGACAGTCCTACGAGCAGTACTTC.

The chain links TRBV7-6 to TRBJ1-1, with TRBD1 as a possible D gene (6 bases). The CDR3 covers 13 residues. V gave up 10 bases and J gave up 2 bases, with 14 bases separating them. In germline, CDR1 is SGHVS, CDR2 FNYEAQ. CDR3 sequence: CATGQSRNTEAFF. CDR3 bases: TGTGCCACCGGACAGAGTAGAAACACTGAAGCTTTCTTT.

This clonotype has a count of ten or more. This chain connects TRBV12-3 or TRBV12-4 to TRBJ2-3; 8 bases are a match to TRBD2. The CDR3 is made up of 18 amino acids. Trimming cost V 6 bases and J 0 bases; bases outside gene matches: 14. This chain's CDR3 is CASRAGVGKKASTDTQYF. The CDR3 coding sequence is TGTGCCAGCAGAGCGGGAGTGGGGAAAAAGGCTAGCACAGATACGCAGTATTTT.

This clonotype appeared many times. Here the CDR3 reads CASSLKREAFYGYTF. In nucleotides, the CDR3 is TGTGCCAGCAGTTTAAAGAGGGAAGCATTCTATGGCTACACCTTC. The V and J genes are TRBV28 and TRBJ1-2, with D unresolved. Per germline, CDR1 MDHEN and CDR2 SYDVKM. V was cut by 2 bases and J by 4 bases, with 14 bases left in between. The CDR3 runs 15 residues.